In its sample, the clone carrying this T cell receptor beta chain was seen a few times. This record belongs to a study of T cell changes during pregnancy in multiple sclerosis. TCRdb's table, derived via immunoSEQ multiplex PCR, lists solely in-frame clones and lacks some. The sample contains 60,000 or so clones, about 86% of which appear only once. The CDR3 has 18 residues. CDR1 is MDHEN, CDR2 SYDVKM, per germline. With V trimmed by 2 bases and J by 3 bases, 9 bases remained unmatched. The source is a human donor whose cells served as feeder cells for cultures in a pregnancy study. Specimen: peripheral blood from another person, used as feeder cells. The chain links TRBV28 to TRBJ2-2, with TRBD2 identical over 10 bases. CDR3 nucleotide sequence: TGTGCCAGCAGTTTAAGAACCTCTAGCGGGGGAGACACCGGGGAGCTGTTTTTT. It translates to CASSLRTSSGGDTGELFF.